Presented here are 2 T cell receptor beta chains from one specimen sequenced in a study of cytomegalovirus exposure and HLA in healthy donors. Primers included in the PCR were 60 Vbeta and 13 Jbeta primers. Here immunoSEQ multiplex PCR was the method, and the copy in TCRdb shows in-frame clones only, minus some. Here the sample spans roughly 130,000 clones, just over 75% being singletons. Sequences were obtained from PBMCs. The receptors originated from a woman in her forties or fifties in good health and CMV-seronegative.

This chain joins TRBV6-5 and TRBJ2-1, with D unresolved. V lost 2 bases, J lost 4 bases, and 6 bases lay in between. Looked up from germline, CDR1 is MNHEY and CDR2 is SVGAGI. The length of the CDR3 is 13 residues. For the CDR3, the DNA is TGTGCCAGCAGTTACGACAAATACAATGAGCAGTTCTTC. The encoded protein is CASSYDKYNEQFF.

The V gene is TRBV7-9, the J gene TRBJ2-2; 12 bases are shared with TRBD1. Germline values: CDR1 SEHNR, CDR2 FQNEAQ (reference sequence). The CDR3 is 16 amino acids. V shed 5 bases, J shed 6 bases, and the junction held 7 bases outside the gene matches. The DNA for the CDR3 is TGTGCCAGCAGCCCCGGGACAGGGGGCTTTTCCGGGGAGCTGTTTTTT. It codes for CASSPGTGGFSGELFF.